The source of this TCR beta chain is a study of blood T cell repertoires in COVID-19. Study at large: COVID-19 samples collected from the United States, Italy and Spain covered acute and convalescent phases. T cells, B-cell-depleted T cells, or PBMCs supplied cDNA or gDNA.

Germline-derived CDR1 and CDR2 are MNHEY and SVGEGT. The CDR3 extends over 14 amino acids. Trimming shortened V by 7 bases and J by 2 bases, and 13 bases separated the two germline ends. Sequenced by immunoSEQ multiplex PCR; TCRdb stores in-frame clones only, minus some. The top ten clones hold under 15% of a sample with about 140,000 clones, more than 65% of them seen once. Input material: peripheral blood. The chain recombines TRBV6-2 or TRBV6-3 with TRBJ2-3; possible D gene TRBD1, 6 bases. The TCR comes from a man older than 75 with acute or convalescent COVID-19. CDR3 coding DNA: TGTGCCAGCACCCCCCCAGGGGCCACAGATACGCAGTATTTT. As protein: CASTPPGATDTQYF.